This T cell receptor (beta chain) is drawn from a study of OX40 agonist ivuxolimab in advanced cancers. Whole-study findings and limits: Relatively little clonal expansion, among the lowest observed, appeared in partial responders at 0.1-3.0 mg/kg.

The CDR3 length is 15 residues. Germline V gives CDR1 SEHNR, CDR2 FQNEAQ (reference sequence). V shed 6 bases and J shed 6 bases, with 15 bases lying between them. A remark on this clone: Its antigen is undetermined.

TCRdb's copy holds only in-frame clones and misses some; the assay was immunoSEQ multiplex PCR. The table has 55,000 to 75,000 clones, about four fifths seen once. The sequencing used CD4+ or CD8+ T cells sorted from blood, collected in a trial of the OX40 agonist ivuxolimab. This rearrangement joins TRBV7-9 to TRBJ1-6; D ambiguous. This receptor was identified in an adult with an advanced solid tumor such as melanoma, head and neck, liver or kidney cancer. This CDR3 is CASRGSRASNSPLHF. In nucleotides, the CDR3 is TGTGCCAGCAGGGGATCCCGGGCCTCTAATTCACCCCTCCACTTT.